Below, 5 T cell receptor beta chains from the same sample are listed, as sequenced in a study of blood T cell repertoires in COVID-19. TCRdb's table, derived via immunoSEQ multiplex PCR, lists solely in-frame clones and lacks some. The sample records hundreds of thousands of clones, about 88% being singletons. Material for sequencing was peripheral blood. Source of these receptors: a woman aged 60-75 years with COVID-19, enrolled during active disease.

The V gene is TRBV6-5, the J gene TRBJ1-1; D not resolved. This CDR3 is built from 14 residues. The V gene's germline CDR1 is MNHEY and CDR2 SVGAGI. V lost 0 bases to trimming and J lost 4 bases, with 9 bases between them. The CDR3: CASSYSTAGTEAFF. In DNA, the CDR3 is TGTGCCAGCAGTTACTCGACGGCAGGCACTGAAGCTTTCTTT.

The rearrangement links TRBV6-5 to TRBJ1-2; 7 nucleotides line up with TRBD1. This CDR3 comprises 14 residues. Germline V CDR1 and CDR2: MNHEY, SVGAGI. The ends lost 2 bases at V and 4 bases at J; junction bases unmatched: 4. The DNA of the CDR3 is TGTGCCAGCAGTTACGGACAGGAGGGCTATGGCTACACCTTC. This encodes CASSYGQEGYGYTF.

The chain combines TRBV19 with TRBJ1-6, with TRBD1 identical over 7 bases. Germline CDR1 LNHDA, CDR2 SQIVND (reference sequence). The CDR3 totals 18 residues. J gave up 0 bases and V 3 bases, and 8 bases lay outside the gene matches. The CDR3 loop is CASSIHRGVSSYNSPLHF. In nucleotides, the CDR3 is TGTGCCAGTAGTATCCACAGGGGCGTGAGCTCCTATAATTCACCCCTCCACTTT. Filled out from reference TRBV19 and TRBJ1-6, the complete variable domain reads DGGITQSPKYLFRKEGQNVTLSCEQNLNHDAMYWYRQDPGQGLRLIYYSQIVNDFQKGDIAEGYSVSREKKESFPLTVTSAQKNPTAFYLCASSIHRGVSSYNSPLHFGNGTRLTVT.

The V call is TRBV18, the J call TRBJ1-2; D gene ambiguous. The germline gives CDR1 KGHSH, CDR2 LQKENI. The length of the CDR3 is 13 residues. V was cut by 3 bases and J by 8 bases, with 13 bases left in between. The CDR3 DNA sequence: TGTGCCAGCTCACCGGCGGTCTTTCGGGGCTACACCTTC. Amino acids: CASSPAVFRGYTF.

This clone turned up a few times. V is TRBV3-1 (or the pseudogene TRBV3-2) and J is TRBJ1-5; 8 positions agree with TRBD1. This CDR3 contains 15 residues. The V and J ends lost 3 bases and 1 base, in that order; junction bases with no gene match: 2. Germline loops: CDR1 LGHDT, CDR2 YNNKEL (reference sequence). CDR3 region: CASSQWTGSNQPQHF. CDR3 in DNA: TGTGCCAGCAGCCAGTGGACAGGGAGCAATCAGCCCCAGCATTTT.